These 18 T cell receptor beta chains share one sample of origin, sequenced in a study of CD8 T cells in ankylosing spondylitis. MiXCR, run by TCRdb on the 5' RACE reads, gives a single entry per CDR3 protein. The sample consists of 250,000 to 400,000 distinct CDR3 sequences, roughly 12% of them appearing once. Sequenced input: blood, either unsorted or a sorted T cell fraction (not recorded which). The receptors here all came from a female donor with ankylosing spondylitis or in good health (not recorded which).

This clonotype was found many times. The CDR3 region has the DNA TGTGCCAGCAGCCAAGTAGCGGGAGTCTACAATGAGCAGTTCTTC. Translating it yields CASSQVAGVYNEQFF. The chain joins TRBV4-2 to TRBJ2-1; 9 bases fit TRBD2. The CDR3 is made up of 15 amino acids. Per the germline V gene, CDR1 is LGHNA and CDR2 is YNFKEQ. The junction had 1 base not matched to a gene; V was cut back by 1 base and J by 3 bases.

In this sample, this clonotype turned up many times. V and J are TRBV28 and TRBJ2-3; D is ambiguous. With 5 bases removed from V and 5 bases from J, the gap between germline ends came to 5 bases. The CDR3 is made up of 11 amino acids. Germline assignment: CDR1 MDHEN and CDR2 SYDVKM. CDR3 sequence: CASSTGDTQYF. CDR3 bases: TGTGCCAGCAGTACCGGAGATACGCAGTATTTT.

This clonotype was found many times. This chain joins TRBV7-2 and TRBJ2-7, with a weak D call TRBD2 (5 bases). The CDR3 has 15 residues. The V gene lost 5 bases and the J gene lost 3 bases, with 17 bases spanning the gap. Germline lookup yields CDR1 SGHTA and CDR2 FQGNSA. CDR3 DNA: TGTGCCAGCAGCCCCCTTTTGAGTAGCGACTACGAGCAGTACTTC. Residues: CASSPLLSSDYEQYF. Drawing the rest from reference TRBV7-2 and TRBJ2-7, the complete variable domain is GAGVSQSPSNKVTEKGKDVELRCDPISGHTALYWYRQSLGQGLEFLIYFQGNSAPDKSGLPSDRFSAERTGGSVSTLTIQRTQQEDSAVYLCASSPLLSSDYEQYFGPGTRLTVT.

This clonotype was found many times. The CDR3 nucleotides read TGTGCCAGCAGCTACCGTCCGACAGGGGATAGCTCCTACGAGCAGTACTTC. The encoded protein is CASSYRPTGDSSYEQYF. The J gene is TRBJ2-7, the V gene TRBV7-9; 8 nucleotides line up with TRBD1. V was pared by 4 bases and J by 0 bases, with 11 bases of the junction left unmatched. The CDR3 is made up of 17 amino acids. Germline loops: CDR1 SEHNR, CDR2 FQNEAQ (reference sequence). The whole variable domain, remainder taken from reference TRBV7-9 and TRBJ2-7, is DTGVSQNPRHKITKRGQNVTFRCDPISEHNRLYWYRQTLGQGPEFLTYFQNEAQLEKSRLLSDRFSAERPKGSFSTLEIQRTEQGDSAMYLCASSYRPTGDSSYEQYFGPGTRLTVT.

V is TRBV14 and J is TRBJ2-3; TRBD1 matches at 12 bases. This CDR3 region has 17 residues. The junction had 10 bases not matched to a gene; V was cut back by 3 bases and J by 6 bases. Germline V gene data show CDR1 as SGHDN and CDR2 as FVKESK. CDR3 loop: CASSQTPGQGAEDTQYF. The CDR3 DNA follows: TGTGCCAGCAGCCAGACCCCGGGACAGGGGGCGGAGGATACGCAGTATTTT.

This clonotype occurred many times. The V call is TRBV28, the J call TRBJ2-5, with D possibly being TRBD1 or TRBD2 (5 bases each). CDR1 is MDHEN, CDR2 SYDVKM, per germline. The CDR3 loop spans 16 amino acids. The V and J ends lost 3 bases and 5 bases respectively, with 19 bases between them. The CDR3 spells CASSLGLAPLGETQYF. CDR3 coding DNA: TGTGCCAGCAGTTTGGGGCTAGCACCGTTGGGGGAGACCCAGTACTTC.

This clonotype was counted between two and nine times. V gene TRBV12-3 or TRBV12-4 combines with J gene TRBJ2-1; 9 bases align to TRBD2. V shed 1 base, J shed 5 bases, and the junction held 6 bases outside the gene matches. This CDR3 spans 16 amino acids. In DNA form, the CDR3 reads TGTGCCAGCAGTTTAGGGGTGGGACTAGCCGACAATGAGCAGTTCTTC. Protein: CASSLGVGLADNEQFF.

This clonotype was observed many times. V gene TRBV12-3 or TRBV12-4 combines with J gene TRBJ1-5; no clear D gene. This CDR3 region has 12 residues. Deletions cut 5 bases from V and 3 bases from J, with 5 bases between. The DNA of the CDR3 is TGTGCCAGCAGTCACACCAATCAGCCCCAGCATTTT. This encodes CASSHTNQPQHF.

This clonotype was seen at least ten times. The chain is built from TRBV5-1 and TRBJ2-1; TRBD2 might be the D (6 bases). Germline V lookup: CDR1 SGHRS, CDR2 YFSETQ. V was clipped by 0 bases and J by 5 bases, with 15 bases between them. CDR3 length: 16 amino acids. CDR3 sequence: CASSLAAAGSNNEQFF. Here the CDR3 DNA reads TGCGCCAGCAGCTTGGCCGCGGCGGGAAGTAACAATGAGCAGTTCTTC.

This clonotype was counted ten times or more. V and J are TRBV29-1 and TRBJ2-2; D not resolved. V was pared by 7 bases and J by 2 bases, with 11 bases between. The CDR3 is 13 residues long. Per the germline V gene, CDR1 is SQVTM and CDR2 is ANQGSEA. CDR3 region: CSGGERNTGELFF. The CDR3 coding sequence is TGCAGCGGCGGCGAAAGAAACACCGGGGAGCTGTTTTTT.

In this sample, this clonotype turned up a few times. The chain couples TRBV30 to TRBJ1-2; D gene unclear. V gave up 0 bases and J gave up 4 bases, with 9 bases separating them. Germline V lookup: CDR1 GTSNPN, CDR2 SVGIG (reference sequence). CDR3 length: 13 residues. The CDR3 loop reads CAWSVGILYGYTF. DNA for the CDR3: TGTGCCTGGAGTGTTGGCATACTCTATGGCTACACCTTC.

This clonotype was detected ten times or more. The chain is built from TRBV7-2 and TRBJ1-1, with TRBD1 matching over 9 bases. The CDR3 contains 12 residues. Germline assignment: CDR1 SGHTA and CDR2 FQGNSA. Trimming at V came to 6 bases and at J to 10 bases, leaving 6 bases not matched to a gene. CDR3 nucleotide sequence: TGTGCCAGCAGGGAGACAGGGGGGAGAGCTTTCTTT. As protein: CASRETGGRAFF.

This clonotype was observed many times. The chain couples TRBV12-3 or TRBV12-4 to TRBJ2-7, with TRBD1 matching over 9 bases. This CDR3 contains 15 residues. V dropped 8 bases and J dropped 1; count of bases not matched to a gene: 9. This CDR3 reads CASLGTGTSSYEQYF. The CDR3 nucleotides are TGTGCCAGCTTAGGGACAGGGACGAGTTCCTACGAGCAGTACTTC.

The chain employs TRBV14 and TRBJ2-3; 7 bases are shared with TRBD2. CDR3 length equals 12 residues. The germline CDR1 and CDR2 sequences are SGHDN and FVKESK. V lost 10 bases and J lost 5; bases outside the gene matches: 6. The CDR3 reads CATGKRGDTQYF. DNA for the CDR3: TGTGCCACCGGAAAGCGGGGAGATACGCAGTATTTT.

The rearrangement joins TRBV3-1 to TRBJ2-5, with TRBD2 matching 10 bases. The trim removed 10 bases at V and 4 bases at J, leaving 24 bases unmatched. The CDR3 loop spans 19 amino acids. CDR1 and CDR2 (germline): LGHDT, YNNKEL (reference sequence). The CDR3 region has the DNA TGTGCCACCACCCAAGATTCGAAACTAGCGGGATCTGCTAGAGAGACCCAGTACTTC. Translated, it gives CATTQDSKLAGSARETQYF.

This clonotype was seen ten or more times. The chain carries TRBV27 and TRBJ2-7; D is undetermined. CDR1 is MNHEY, CDR2 SMNVEV, per germline (reference sequence). Trimming pared 3 bases from V and 2 bases from J, leaving 11 bases between. The CDR3 has 14 residues. The CDR3 DNA is TGTGCCAGCAGTTTGGTTCCGGAGACCTACGAGCAGTACTTC. Translating it yields CASSLVPETYEQYF.

This clonotype was seen ten or more times. The chain joins TRBV5-1 to TRBJ2-5; possibly TRBD1 for D (6 bases). CDR1 is SGHRS, CDR2 YFSETQ, per germline. The CDR3 runs to 13 residues. V gave up 0 bases and J gave up 4 bases, with 7 bases separating them. The CDR3 loop is CASSLGRGETQYF. The CDR3 coding sequence is TGCGCCAGCAGCTTGGGCAGGGGAGAGACCCAGTACTTC.

This clonotype was seen ten or more times. CDR3 in amino acids: CASSSLGQGAGQPQHF. DNA of the CDR3: TGTGCCAGCAGTTCCCTAGGACAGGGGGCTGGTCAGCCCCAGCATTTT. The J gene is TRBJ1-5, the V gene TRBV28, with TRBD1 identical over 11 bases. In germline, CDR1 is MDHEN, CDR2 SYDVKM. With V trimmed by 4 bases and J by 6 bases, 8 bases remained unmatched. The CDR3 runs to 16 residues.